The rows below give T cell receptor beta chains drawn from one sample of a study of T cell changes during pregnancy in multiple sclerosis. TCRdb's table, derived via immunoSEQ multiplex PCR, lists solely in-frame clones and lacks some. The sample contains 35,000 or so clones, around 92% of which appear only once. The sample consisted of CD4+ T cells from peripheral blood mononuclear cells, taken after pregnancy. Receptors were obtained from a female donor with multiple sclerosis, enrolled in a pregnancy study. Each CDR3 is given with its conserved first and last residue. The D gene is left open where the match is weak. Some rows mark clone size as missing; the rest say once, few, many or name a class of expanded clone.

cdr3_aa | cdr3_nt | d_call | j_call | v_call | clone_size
CASSFSGSGYEQYF | TGCGCCAGCAGCTTTAGCGGGAGCGGCTACGAGCAGTACTTC | TRBD2 | TRBJ2-7 | TRBV5-1 | .
CASSPGTTPFGLFF | TGTGCCAGCAGCCCCGGGACTACCCCCTTCGGGCTGTTTTTT | TRBD2 | TRBJ2-2 | TRBV7-2 | .
CASSLFRTGGMNTEAFF | TGTGCCAGTAGTCTCTTTAGGACAGGGGGCATGAACACTGAAGCTTTCTTT | TRBD1 | TRBJ1-1 | TRBV19 | .
CASSPTRVFNYGYTF | TGTGCCAGCAGCCCTACCCGGGTCTTCAACTATGGCTACACCTTC | . | TRBJ1-2 | TRBV9 | .
CASSEPGQGAIDTQYF | TGTGCCAGCAGTGAACCCGGTCAGGGGGCGATAGATACGCAGTATTTT | TRBD1 | TRBJ2-3 | TRBV2 | .
CASSENSGTGVIGYEQYF | TGTGCCAGCAGTGAAAATTCCGGGACAGGGGTTATCGGTTACGAGCAGTACTTC | TRBD1 | TRBJ2-7 | TRBV2 | once
CSVERGSSEAFF | TGCAGCGTTGAAAGGGGATCGAGCGAAGCTTTCTTT | . | TRBJ1-1 | TRBV29-1 | .
CASSGTGSSYEQYF | TGTGCCAGCAGCGGGACAGGGAGCTCCTACGAGCAGTACTTC | TRBD1 | TRBJ2-7 | TRBV11-3 | .
CASRGRTVAGNEQFF | TGTGCCAGCAGGGGGAGGACGGTTGCTGGCAATGAGCAGTTCTTC | . | TRBJ2-1 | TRBV6-5 | .
CSVRQGIYEQYF | TGCAGCGTTCGACAGGGGATCTACGAGCAGTACTTC | TRBD1 | TRBJ2-7 | TRBV29-1 | .
CASSQDPGQGGYGYTF | TGCGCCAGCAGCCAAGACCCAGGACAGGGAGGGTATGGCTACACCTTC | TRBD1 | TRBJ1-2 | TRBV4-1 | .
CASSQDRASGRYNEQFF | TGTGCCAGCAGCCAAGATAGGGCTAGCGGGAGATACAATGAGCAGTTCTTC | TRBD2 | TRBJ2-1 | TRBV4-2 | .
CASSVAPGTGEGKLFF | TGTGCCAGCAGCGTAGCCCCCGGGACAGGGGAAGGAAAACTGTTTTTT | TRBD1 | TRBJ1-4 | TRBV9 | .